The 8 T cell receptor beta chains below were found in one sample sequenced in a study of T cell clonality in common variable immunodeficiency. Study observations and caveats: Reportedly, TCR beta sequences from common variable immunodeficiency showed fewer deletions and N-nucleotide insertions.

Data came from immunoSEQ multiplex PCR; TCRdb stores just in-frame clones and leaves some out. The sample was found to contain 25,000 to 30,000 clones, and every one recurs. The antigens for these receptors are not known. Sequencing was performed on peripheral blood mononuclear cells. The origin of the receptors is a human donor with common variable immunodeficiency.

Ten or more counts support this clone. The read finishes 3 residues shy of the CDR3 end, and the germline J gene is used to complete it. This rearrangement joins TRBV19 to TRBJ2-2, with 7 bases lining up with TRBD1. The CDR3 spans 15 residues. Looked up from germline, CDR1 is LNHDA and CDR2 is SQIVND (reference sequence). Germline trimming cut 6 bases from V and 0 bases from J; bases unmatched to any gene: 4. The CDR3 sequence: CASRQQGSNTGELFF. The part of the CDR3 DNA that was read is TGTGCCAGTAGGCAACAGGGGTCGAACACCGGGGAG.

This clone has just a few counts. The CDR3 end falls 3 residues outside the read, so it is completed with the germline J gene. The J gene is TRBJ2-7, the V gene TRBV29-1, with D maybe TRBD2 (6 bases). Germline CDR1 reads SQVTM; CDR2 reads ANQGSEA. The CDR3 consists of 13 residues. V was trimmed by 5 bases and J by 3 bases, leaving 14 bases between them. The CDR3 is CSVSRGFGYEQYF. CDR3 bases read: TGCAGCGTTTCGCGGGGATTCGGCTACGAG.

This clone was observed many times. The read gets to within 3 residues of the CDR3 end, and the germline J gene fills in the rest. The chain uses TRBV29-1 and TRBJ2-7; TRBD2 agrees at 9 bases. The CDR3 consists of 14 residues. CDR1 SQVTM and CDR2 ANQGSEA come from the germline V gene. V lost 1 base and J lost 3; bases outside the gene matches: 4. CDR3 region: CSVEGTAGGYEQYF. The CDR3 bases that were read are TGCAGCGTTGAAGGCACAGCGGGAGGCTACGAG.

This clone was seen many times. CDR3 residues: CSARNSGRLYNEQFF. The DNA read from the CDR3 is TGCAGTGCAAGAAATAGCGGGAGGCTATACAATGAG. The gene calls are TRBV20-1 and TRBJ2-1, with 10 bases fitting TRBD2. Read coverage stops 3 residues before the CDR3 terminus; the germline J gene supplies the remainder. The CDR3 covers 15 residues. V gave up 6 bases and J gave up 4 bases; unmatched junction bases: 9. Germline CDR1 is DFQATT and CDR2 is SNEGSKA (reference sequence).

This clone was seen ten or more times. CDR3 residues: CASSPAGFNYNEQFF. The covered CDR3 bases are TGTGCCAGCTCACCAGCGGGATTTAACTACAATGAG. The rearrangement uses TRBV18 and TRBJ2-1, with D maybe TRBD2 (6 bases). The read gets to within 3 residues of the CDR3 end, and the germline J gene fills in the rest. The CDR3 spans 15 residues. Germline-derived CDR1 and CDR2 are KGHSH and LQKENI. V was pared by 2 bases and J by 3 bases, with 11 bases between.

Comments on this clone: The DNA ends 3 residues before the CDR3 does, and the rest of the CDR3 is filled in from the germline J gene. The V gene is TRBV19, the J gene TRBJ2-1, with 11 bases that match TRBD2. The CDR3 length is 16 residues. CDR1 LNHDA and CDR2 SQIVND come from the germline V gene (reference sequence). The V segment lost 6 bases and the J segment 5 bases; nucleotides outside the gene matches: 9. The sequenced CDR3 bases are TGTGCCAGTAGCCCGAGTCCGGGACTAGCGGACAATGAG. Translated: CASSPSPGLADNE. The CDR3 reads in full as CASSPSPGLADNEQFF.

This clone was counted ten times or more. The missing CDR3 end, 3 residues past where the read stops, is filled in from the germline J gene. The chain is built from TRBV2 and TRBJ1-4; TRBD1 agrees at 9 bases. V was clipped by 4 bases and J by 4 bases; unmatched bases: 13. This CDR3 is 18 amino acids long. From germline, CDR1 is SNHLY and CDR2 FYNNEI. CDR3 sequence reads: CASSGYEGQGAFNEKLFF. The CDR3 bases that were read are TGTGCCAGCAGTGGATATGAGGGACAGGGAGCCTTTAATGAAAAA.

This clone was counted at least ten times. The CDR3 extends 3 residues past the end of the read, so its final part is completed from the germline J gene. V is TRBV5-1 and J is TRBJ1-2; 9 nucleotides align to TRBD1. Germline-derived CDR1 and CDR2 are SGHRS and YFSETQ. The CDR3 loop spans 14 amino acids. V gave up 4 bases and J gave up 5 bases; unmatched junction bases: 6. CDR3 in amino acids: CASSEGQGAYGYTF. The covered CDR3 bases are TGCGCCAGCAGCGAGGGACAGGGCGCTTATGGC.